The 17 T cell receptor beta chains presented below share a single source sample, sequenced in a study of early T cells in non-severe SARS-CoV-2 infection. TCRdb processed the 5' RACE reads anew with MiXCR; each CDR3 protein has one entry. Here the sample spans 60,000 or so distinct CDR3 sequences, 10% being singletons. The material sequenced was whole blood. These receptor sequences come from an adult who was a healthcare worker with PCR-confirmed SARS-CoV-2 infection or an uninfected control (not recorded which).

This clonotype was recorded at least ten times. The V and J genes are TRBV10-3 and TRBJ2-2; D gene ambiguous. V lost 7 bases, J lost 3 bases, and 6 bases lay in between. Germline V gives CDR1 ENHRY, CDR2 SYGVKD. The CDR3 contains 12 residues. The CDR3 reads CAITSYTGELFF. The CDR3 bases are TGTGCCATCACGTCCTACACCGGGGAGCTGTTTTTT.

This clonotype showed up just a few times. J is TRBJ2-3 and V is TRBV20-1, with D unclear. Trimming pared 3 bases from V and 11 bases from J, leaving 9 bases between. This CDR3 contains 10 residues. Germline values: CDR1 DFQATT, CDR2 SNEGSKA (reference sequence). In DNA, the CDR3 is TGCAGTGCTAGGGCCGCTGAGCAGTATTTT. As protein: CSARAAEQYF.

The chain uses TRBV7-4 and TRBJ2-7; TRBD1 agrees at 8 bases. The CDR3 spans 15 residues. Germline-derived CDR1 and CDR2 are SGHVT and SQSDAQ. V shed 5 bases and J 5 bases; nucleotides not matched to a gene: 11. Written as DNA, the CDR3 is TGTGCCAGCAGCCCTAGGACAGGGTATCACCACGAGCAGTACTTC. It translates to CASSPRTGYHHEQYF.

This clonotype was detected a few times. V is TRBV10-3 and J is TRBJ1-2; 10 positions agree with TRBD1. Germline CDR1 reads ENHRY; CDR2 reads SYGVKD. The CDR3 totals 15 residues. V gave up 2 bases and J gave up 2 bases; unmatched junction bases: 2. CDR3 in amino acids: CAISEEDRGNYGYTF. The CDR3, as DNA: TGTGCCATCAGTGAGGAGGACAGGGGGAACTATGGCTACACCTTC.

The chain carries TRBV6-2 or TRBV6-3 and TRBJ2-3; D assignment may be TRBD1 or TRBD2 (5 bases each). The CDR3 is 12 residues long. Germline V gene lookup returns CDR1 MNHEY and CDR2 SVGEGT. V lost 7 bases, J lost 3 bases, and 8 bases lay in between. The CDR3 DNA follows: TGTGCCAGCACCGGGGCGACAGATACGCAGTATTTT. Residues: CASTGATDTQYF.

This clonotype was observed a handful of times. CDR3 coding DNA: TGTGCCAGCAGCGTAGATGCTAGCGGGGGCACAGATACGCAGTATTTT. Translating gives CASSVDASGGTDTQYF. The chain is built from TRBV9 and TRBJ2-3, with TRBD2 matching over 9 bases. CDR1 is SGDLS and CDR2 is YYNGEE in the germline V gene. V shed 0 bases, J shed 1 base, and the junction held 3 bases outside the gene matches. CDR3 size: 16 residues.

This clonotype has more than one count but fewer than ten. The chain uses TRBV11-3 and TRBJ2-1; D assignment may be TRBD1 or TRBD2 (5 bases each). The CDR3 runs 15 residues. Germline-derived CDR1 and CDR2 are SGHNT and YENEEA. V lost 1 base and J lost 4, with 11 bases in between. CDR3: CASSLGGRLYNEQFF. CDR3 bases: TGTGCCAGCAGCTTAGGGGGACGGTTGTACAATGAGCAGTTCTTC.

This clonotype was found many times. The J gene is TRBJ1-5, the V gene TRBV6-1; D is ambiguous. The CDR3 covers 14 residues. Germline CDR1 and CDR2: MNHNS and SASEGT. V shed 7 bases and J shed 5 bases, with 15 bases lying between them. The CDR3 reads CASTRDIYYQPQHF. For the CDR3, the DNA is TGTGCCAGCACCCGAGACATCTACTATCAGCCCCAGCATTTT.

The chain is built from TRBV7-2 and TRBJ1-2; 7 bases map to TRBD1. CDR3 length: 13 residues. Germline assignment: CDR1 SGHTA and CDR2 FQGNSA. V trimming: 7 bases; J trimming: 4 bases; junction bases outside the gene matches: 6. This CDR3 is CASTRQGSYGYTF. The CDR3 region has the DNA TGTGCCAGCACCCGACAGGGATCCTATGGCTACACCTTC.

In this sample, this clonotype turned up a few times. The rearrangement links TRBV30 to TRBJ1-1; D may be TRBD1 (6 bases). Germline loops: CDR1 GTSNPN, CDR2 SVGIG (reference sequence). This CDR3 spans 13 amino acids. Trimming removed 1 base at V and 8 bases at J, with 14 bases between. The CDR3: CAWSDTGHTEAFF. Here the CDR3 DNA reads TGTGCCTGGAGTGACACGGGACATACCGAAGCTTTCTTT.

This chain connects TRBV29-1 to TRBJ2-3; D is unclear. The CDR3 is made up of 17 amino acids. The V gene's germline CDR1 is SQVTM and CDR2 ANQGSEA. Trimming took off 1 base at V and 4 bases at J, with 21 bases between the two ends. As DNA, the CDR3 is TGCAGCGTTGAAGTGGTAGGCCTAGGTAGCTGGGCAGATACGCAGTATTTT. Translated: CSVEVVGLGSWADTQYF.

This clonotype was detected ten times or more. The chain recombines TRBV3-1 with TRBJ1-5; D remains ambiguous. With 3 bases removed from V and 1 base from J, the gap between germline ends came to 7 bases. Germline CDR1 LGHDT, CDR2 YNNKEL (reference sequence). The CDR3 extends over 14 amino acids. CDR3 region: CASSHLGSNQPQHF. In nucleotides, the CDR3 is TGTGCCAGCAGCCACCTTGGGAGCAATCAGCCCCAGCATTTT.

This clonotype was seen more than once but under ten times. The rearrangement uses TRBV19 and TRBJ2-3, with TRBD2 matching over 7 bases. The CDR3 contains 15 residues. V shed 6 bases, J shed 3 bases, and the junction held 9 bases outside the gene matches. The germline gives CDR1 LNHDA, CDR2 SQIVND (reference sequence). CDR3 sequence reads: CASRLSGGSTDTQYF. CDR3 bases: TGTGCCAGTAGACTCTCGGGCGGGAGTACAGATACGCAGTATTTT.

The chain links TRBV28 to TRBJ2-2; 15 bases agree with TRBD2. V dropped 3 bases and J dropped 9; count of bases not matched to a gene: 8. CDR1 and CDR2 (germline): MDHEN, SYDVKM. The CDR3 is made up of 17 amino acids. The CDR3 coding sequence is TGTGCCAGCAGTTTCTTTGGGACTAGCGGGAGGAGGAGGGAGCTGTTTTTT. Its protein product is CASSFFGTSGRRRELFF.

This clonotype was detected ten times or more. This chain joins TRBV6-6 and TRBJ2-2; possible D gene TRBD1, 6 bases. The germline CDR1 and CDR2 sequences are MNHNY and SVGAGI (reference sequence). V lost 8 bases and J lost 0, with 7 bases in between. CDR3 length equals 13 residues. The CDR3 here is CASRDTNTGELFF. CDR3 nucleotide sequence: TGTGCCAGCCGGGACACGAACACCGGGGAGCTGTTTTTT.

This clonotype was seen a few times. The CDR3 coding sequence is TGTGCCAGCAGACAGGGGGAAGTGAACACTGAAGCTTTCTTT. Its protein is CASRQGEVNTEAFF. The chain combines TRBV3-2 with TRBJ1-1; the D call TRBD1 from the table was never checked on the DNA. TRBV3-2 is a pseudogene locus. The CDR3 covers 14 residues.

This clonotype showed up many times. The chain couples TRBV24-1 to TRBJ2-1; 8 bases align to TRBD2. The CDR3 is 14 residues long. Germline CDR1 is KGHDR and CDR2 is SFDVKD. V shed 4 bases, J shed 5 bases, and the junction held 3 bases outside the gene matches. CDR3 region: CATSEQAGDNEQFF. In DNA form, the CDR3 reads TGTGCCACCAGTGAGCAAGCGGGAGACAATGAGCAGTTCTTC.